One and the same sample provided the 4 T cell receptor beta chains below, sequenced in a study of shared clonotypes between healthy human individuals (dated by TCRdb to about 2020). The method behind the library was the immunoSEQ multiplex PCR assay. What TCRdb holds here is the immuneACCESS table cut down to in-frame rearrangements. Part of the clones is not present; checked against another copy, under half of the missing clones reflect an unresolved V gene, and the others are unexplained. This sample gives about 960,000 clones in total; more than 75% of them show up just once. Clones ranked in the top ten supply around 1.5% of the sample. The sample taken for sequencing was memory CD4+ T cells sorted from blood. The cell subset or site label of this sample denotes: CD45RA-negative fraction. These TCRs come from a man aged 18 to 29 in good health.

This clone was seen only a few times. The V gene is TRBV21-1, the J gene TRBJ2-7; TRBD2, the table's D call, was not compared with the DNA. TRBV21-1 is annotated as a pseudogene. This CDR3 is built from 11 residues. The CDR3 bases are TGTGCCGGGCGGGGAACCTACGAGCAGTACTTC. Amino acid sequence: CAGRGTYEQYF.

The chain recombines TRBV6-4 with TRBJ2-3; possibly TRBD1 for D (6 bases). This CDR3 region has 16 residues. V was pared by 1 base and J by 0 bases, with 11 bases between. From germline, CDR1 is MRHNA and CDR2 SNTAGT. CDR3 DNA: TGTGCCAGCAGTGACTTGAGGACAGATAGCACAGATACGCAGTATTTT. Translation: CASSDLRTDSTDTQYF.

The chain is built from TRBV5-5 and TRBJ2-4, with no clear D. The CDR3 runs 15 residues. Germline lookup yields CDR1 SGHKS and CDR2 YYEKEE (reference sequence). With 4 bases removed from V and 0 bases from J, the gap between germline ends came to 11 bases. Here the CDR3 reads CASSAILLAKNIQYF. In DNA form, the CDR3 reads TGTGCCAGCAGCGCTATACTACTAGCCAAAAACATTCAGTACTTC. Complete variable domain (other parts from reference TRBV5-5 and TRBJ2-4): DAGVTQSPTHLIKTRGQQVTLRCSPISGHKSVSWYQQVLGQGPQFIFQYYEKEERGRGNFPDRFSARQFPNYSSELNVNALLLGDSALYLCASSAILLAKNIQYFGAGTRLSVL.

This chain links TRBV10-2 with TRBJ2-1; no definite D call. CDR3 size: 11 residues. Germline V gives CDR1 WSHSY, CDR2 SAAADI. Trimming took off 4 bases at V and 6 bases at J, with 4 bases between the two ends. The CDR3 region is CASSVANEQFF. The CDR3 DNA sequence: TGCGCCAGCAGTGTTGCCAATGAGCAGTTCTTC.